The clone carrying this T cell receptor beta chain was counted many times. The sample comes from a study of naive and memory T cell subsets. An oligonucleotide containing a UMI was ligated to the 3' end of TCR cDNA. Amplification of ligated cDNA took four PCR rounds with SP2 and nested alpha and beta constant primers. TCRdb ran MiXCR on the 5' RACE reads and lists one entry per CDR3 protein. The sample holds about 62,000 distinct CDR3 sequences, under 10% seen once. V dropped 6 bases and J dropped 9 bases, with 10 bases sitting between them. Per germline, CDR1 SEHNR and CDR2 FQNEAQ (reference sequence). The CDR3 is 11 residues long.

This receptor was taken from a female donor in good health. The genes are TRBV7-9 and TRBJ2-3; possibly TRBD1 or TRBD2 for D (5 bases each). The CDR3 spells CASRGEGTQYF. CDR3 in DNA: TGTGCCAGCAGAGGAGAGGGGACGCAGTATTTT.